Following are 15 T cell receptor beta chains from one sample sequenced in a study of vaccination and CD4 T cells after COVID-19. No cognate antigen is known for these TCRs. As to treatment: roughly 11-day PBMC culture with coronavirus spike peptide pools or control peptides (ViraFEST assay). With the Oncomine TCR Beta short-read assay, DNA from cultured CD4+ T cells was sequenced. Each CDR3 protein is one row after TCRdb ran MiXCR on the PCR reads. This sample has nearly 15,000 distinct CDR3 sequences; less than 30% occur once, and the top ten carry roughly 20%. The sequencing input was cultured CD4+ T cells from blood. These receptors were taken from a human donor with COVID-19.

The rearrangement joins TRBV19 to TRBJ1-4; D remains ambiguous. The CDR3 runs 15 residues. The V and J ends lost 1 base and 4 bases respectively, with 10 bases between them. The germline V gene has CDR1 LNHDA and CDR2 SQIVND (reference sequence). CDR3 DNA: TGTGCCAGTAGTATAGTTGGAGGGAGTAATGAAAAACTGTTTTTT. Encoded protein: CASSIVGGSNEKLFF. Full variable domain (rest looked up from reference TRBV19 and TRBJ1-4): DGGITQSPKYLFRKEGQNVTLSCEQNLNHDAMYWYRQDPGQGLRLIYYSQIVNDFQKGDIAEGYSVSREKKESFPLTVTSAQKNPTAFYLCASSIVGGSNEKLFFGSGTQLSVL.

This chain uses TRBV3-1 with TRBJ1-5; D is undetermined. This CDR3 has 15 amino acids. The germline gives CDR1 LGHDT, CDR2 YNNKEL (reference sequence). The V end lost 2 bases, the J end lost 5 bases, and 13 bases lay between the germline ends. The CDR3 bases are TGTGCCAGCAGCCAATTCCCGGGCGCCGATCAGCCCCAGCATTTT. As protein: CASSQFPGADQPQHF. Complete variable domain (other parts from reference TRBV3-1 and TRBJ1-5): DTAVSQTPKYLVTQMGNDKSIKCEQNLGHDTMYWYKQDSKKFLKIMFSYNNKELIINETVPNRFSPKSPDKAHLNLHINSLELGDSAVYFCASSQFPGADQPQHFGDGTRLSIL.

V usage is TRBV9 and J usage is TRBJ2-3, with D perhaps TRBD1 or TRBD2 (6 bases each). CDR1 and CDR2 (germline): SGDLS, YYNGEE. This CDR3 region has 16 residues. V lost 1 base and J lost 0, with 12 bases in between. The CDR3 region has the DNA TGTGCCAGCAGCGTAAGGGGGGTATCTAGCACAGATACGCAGTATTTT. Translated: CASSVRGVSSTDTQYF.

This clonotype was counted only a few times. The chain combines TRBV27 with TRBJ2-1; no firm D call. The length of the CDR3 is 16 residues. The germline gives CDR1 MNHEY, CDR2 SMNVEV (reference sequence). Trimming stripped 5 bases from V and 3 bases from J, with 17 bases between. CDR3 DNA sequence: TGTGCCAGCAGTCTCTGGGCGAACCAGAACTACAATGAGCAGTTCTTC. Protein: CASSLWANQNYNEQFF.

This clonotype was found a few times. The rearrangement links TRBV30 to TRBJ1-2; 7 bases align to TRBD1. Germline-derived CDR1 and CDR2 are GTSNPN and SVGIG (reference sequence). J gave up 4 bases and V 4 bases, and 12 bases lay outside the gene matches. CDR3 length: 15 amino acids. CDR3 in amino acids: CAWTATGSLPYGYTF. CDR3 nucleotide sequence: TGTGCCTGGACCGCGACAGGGTCGTTGCCCTATGGCTACACCTTC.

The chain has TRBV6-2 or TRBV6-3 and TRBJ2-3; 8 positions agree with TRBD2. Germline V gene sequence: CDR1 MNHEY, CDR2 SVGEGT. The trim removed 4 bases at V and 1 base at J, leaving 4 bases unmatched. This CDR3 comprises 15 residues. CDR3 sequence: CASSSRAGGTDTQYF. CDR3 nucleotides: TGTGCCAGCAGTTCTCGAGCGGGGGGCACAGATACGCAGTATTTT.

This clonotype has only a few counts. V gene TRBV6-1 combines with J gene TRBJ2-7; D gene unclear. With 5 bases removed from V and 4 bases from J, the gap between germline ends came to 9 bases. From germline, CDR1 is MNHNS and CDR2 SASEGT. This CDR3 region has 12 residues. The CDR3 nucleotides are TGTGCCAGCAGTCTTGTGGGATACGAGCAGTACTTC. Encoded protein: CASSLVGYEQYF.

The chain recombines TRBV28 with TRBJ1-3; D gene unclear. The CDR3 length is 12 residues. CDR1 is MDHEN, CDR2 SYDVKM, per germline. V was pared by 3 bases and J by 4 bases, with 4 bases between. The CDR3, as DNA: TGTGCCAGCAGTTTCCGGGGAAACACCATATATTTT. It codes for CASSFRGNTIYF.

The rearrangement links TRBV21-1 to TRBJ1-3; the table calls TRBD1, which could not be checked here. TRBV21-1 is given as a pseudogene. The CDR3 has 16 amino acids. CDR3: CASSRKTGGARNTIYF. The CDR3 DNA reads TGTGCCAGCAGCCGAAAAACAGGGGGCGCGAGAAACACCATATATTTT.

Only a few counts were recorded for this clonotype. V and J are TRBV10-3 and TRBJ1-5; D is undetermined. Trimming shortened V by 0 bases and J by 8 bases, and 11 bases separated the two germline ends. In germline, CDR1 is ENHRY, CDR2 SYGVKD. There are 14 residues in the CDR3. CDR3: CAISESKGMEPQHF. CDR3 nucleotide sequence: TGTGCCATCAGTGAGTCGAAGGGTATGGAGCCCCAGCATTTT.

V is TRBV25-1 and J is TRBJ2-7; 10 bases are a match to TRBD2. Germline V lookup: CDR1 MGHDK, CDR2 SYGVNS. J lost 0 bases, V lost 3 bases, and 5 bases had no gene match. This CDR3 region has 16 residues. CDR3 in amino acids: CASSDLVAGGSYEQYF. The CDR3 nucleotides are TGTGCCAGCAGTGATTTGGTAGCGGGGGGCTCCTACGAGCAGTACTTC.

This clonotype came up a few times. The chain employs TRBV20-1 and TRBJ2-3; 7 nucleotides line up with TRBD2. Germline V gives CDR1 DFQATT, CDR2 SNEGSKA (reference sequence). Losses at the gene ends were 6 bases for V and 2 bases for J; bases not matched to a gene: 8. The CDR3 length is 14 residues. CDR3 residues: CSAISGSPTDTQYF. DNA for the CDR3: TGCAGTGCCATTAGCGGGTCACCCACAGATACGCAGTATTTT.

The table lists this clonotype with a few counts. This chain connects TRBV27 to TRBJ2-7; 9 bases align to TRBD1. J lost 4 bases, V lost 6 bases, and 13 bases had no gene match. The CDR3 runs 16 residues. Germline-derived CDR1 and CDR2 are MNHEY and SMNVEV (reference sequence). For the CDR3, the DNA is TGTGCCAGCAGCCCGCCGGGACAGGGAGTAAGGTACGAGCAGTACTTC. It specifies CASSPPGQGVRYEQYF.

This clonotype was observed a handful of times. The chain carries TRBV19 and TRBJ1-2; D unclear. Per the germline V gene, CDR1 is LNHDA and CDR2 is SQIVND (reference sequence). CDR3 size: 12 residues. Trimming shortened V by 7 bases and J by 14 bases, and 20 bases separated the two germline ends. The CDR3 DNA is TGTGCCAGTAACCCCGCGGAGGGAGGACGAACCTTC. Its protein product is CASNPAEGGRTF.

This rearrangement joins TRBV12-3 or TRBV12-4 to TRBJ1-6; possibly TRBD1 for D (5 bases). The ends were cut back, 7 bases at V and 1 base at J, with 11 bases in the middle. The CDR3 has 15 residues. Written as DNA, the CDR3 is TGTGCCAGCAAACCATCAGGGTCCTATAATTCACCCCTCCACTTT. Its protein product is CASKPSGSYNSPLHF.